The sequence of this TCR beta chain was determined in a study of blood T cell repertoires in COVID-19 (dated by TCRdb to the early 2020s). Background on the whole study: Samples covering the acute and convalescent phases of COVID-19 were provided by collaborators in the United States, Italy and Spain. The material from the prospective study consisted of cDNA or gDNA derived from T cells, B-cell-depleted T cells, or PBMCs. Deeply sampled blood TCRbeta repertoires from subjects exposed to, actively infected with, or recovered from COVID-19 were included in the dataset. The repertoires were released in a freely available public database intended as a resource for research on the immune response to SARS-CoV-2. Samples came from the ongoing ImmuneRACE study (first 160 participants) plus 1,254 subjects from 6 global collaborators. Sample metadata almost always included a de-identified subject ID, COVID-19 status, age in years and sex. Where available, HLA class I and class II types were taken from metadata supplied by the sample provider and were not determined by assay-based typing. Here is what the overall study found, with its caveats: The amount of clinical and demographic metadata varied by source and participant and was provided uncurated.

The immunoSEQ Assay, a bias-controlled multiplex PCR, was used to amplify TCRbeta CDR3 regions from genomic DNA. On the authors' methods: Within the assay, amplification of reference gene primers was used to estimate how many nucleated cells each sample contained. To quantify the absolute abundance of each unique TCRbeta CDR3 rearrangement, sequence reads were collapsed and filtered. For each sample, productive Simpson clonality was calculated by taking the square root of Simpson's diversity index across productive rearrangements. Not all clones reach the TCRdb copy of this immuneACCESS table, which keeps in-frame sequences only. Checked studies attribute under half of the gap to unresolved V genes and leave the rest unexplained. That table is the source of V, J and clone size, and D and trimming were worked out from the DNA. The table for this sample lists about 32,000 clones; approximately 86% of them were counted only once. The ten largest clones represent about 5.5% of the sample.

Whole blood was collected in K2EDTA tubes by collaborating institutions according to the institutions' own protocols. For TCRbeta analysis, collaborators shipped samples as frozen whole blood, isolated PBMCs, or DNA extracted from either of those sample types. On this clone itself: What this receptor recognizes is not known. No per-base quality is available; no much larger clone lies one base away.

The germline V and J ends show losses of 1 base and 0 bases respectively, and no gene match explains 8 bases of the junction. The CDR1 and CDR2 encoded by the germline V gene (reference sequence) are LGHDT and YNNKEL. Including cysteine and phenylalanine, the CDR3 has 17 amino acids. The sequence is cut down to CDR3 DNA, 51 bases in frame from base 1. This receptor was identified in a woman at least 80 years old with active or convalescent COVID-19. The sequenced sample was peripheral blood. This receptor chain uses TRBV3-1 (or the pseudogene TRBV3-2) and TRBJ1-2; 7 middle bases align to TRBD1. The CDR3 protein: CASSQGPGQGANYGYTF. The bases read TGTGCCAGCAGCCAAGGCCCGGGGCAGGGGGCTAACTATGGCTACACCTTC.